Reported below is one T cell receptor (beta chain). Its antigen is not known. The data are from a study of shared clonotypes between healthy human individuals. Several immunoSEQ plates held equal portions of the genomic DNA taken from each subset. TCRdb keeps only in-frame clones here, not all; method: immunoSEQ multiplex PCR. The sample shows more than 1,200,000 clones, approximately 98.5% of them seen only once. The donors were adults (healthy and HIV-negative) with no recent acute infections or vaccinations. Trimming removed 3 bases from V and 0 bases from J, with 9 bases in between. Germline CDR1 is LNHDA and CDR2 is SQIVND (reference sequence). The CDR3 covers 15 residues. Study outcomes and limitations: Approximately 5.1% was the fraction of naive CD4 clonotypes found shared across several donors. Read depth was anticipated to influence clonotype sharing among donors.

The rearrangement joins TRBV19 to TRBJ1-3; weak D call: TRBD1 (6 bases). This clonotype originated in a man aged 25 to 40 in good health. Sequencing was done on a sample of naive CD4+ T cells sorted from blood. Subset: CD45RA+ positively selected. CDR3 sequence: CASSIAGASGNTIYF. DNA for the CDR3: TGTGCCAGTAGTATTGCAGGGGCCTCTGGAAACACCATATATTTT.